The present T cell receptor beta chain was sequenced within a study of cytomegalovirus exposure and HLA in healthy donors. About the study: The 90 to 150 validation repertoires, a later analysis reported, used the same platform as the 550 to 700 repertoires from the first cohort. Whole-study results and caveats: Confirmation was obtained in vitro that a few CMV-associated chains are specific for CMV antigens.

Notes on this clone: Antigen: not known.

From the roughly 120-subject validation cohort, which was separate from the approximately 670-subject first cohort, the donors were drawn. The data were produced by immunoSEQ multiplex PCR, yet TCRdb's version contains in-frame clones alone and is incomplete. This sample carries roughly 180,000 clones, about 80% of them seen once, and the ten largest clones take about 7%. This receptor was obtained from a man aged 18 to 29 in good health and CMV-seropositive. Sequences were obtained from PBMCs.

Here the CDR3 reads CASSLRLSSAGEQYF. The DNA for the CDR3 is TGTGCCAGCAGTTTAAGGCTCTCGTCTGCGGGCGAGCAGTACTTC. V usage is TRBV28 and J usage is TRBJ2-7, with TRBD2 as a possible D gene (5 bases). V lost 2 bases and J lost 6, with 17 bases in between. Germline V CDR1 and CDR2: MDHEN, SYDVKM. The CDR3 sequence is 15 residues long.